This paragraph reports one T cell receptor beta chain. Its cognate antigen is unknown. These data come from a study of shared clonotypes between healthy human individuals. Libraries were prepared by immunoSEQ multiplex PCR; TCRdb keeps only in-frame clonotypes and omits some of them. Here the sample spans some 2,500,000 clones, approximately 93% being singletons. This CDR3 contains 14 residues. Germline values: CDR1 SGHRS, CDR2 YFSETQ. The V end lost 3 bases, the J end lost 0 bases, and 9 bases lay between the germline ends. Study-wide points: Compared with clonotypes that all four donors shared, non-shared clonotypes had lower generation probabilities. The study's rarefaction showed incomplete sorted-subset sequencing despite large depth.

The chain employs TRBV5-1 and TRBJ1-2; no firm D call. The clonotype comes from a man aged 18-30 years in good health. Some clones in this sample may be carry-over from other donors' samples. The sequenced material came from naive CD4+ T cells from PBMCs. Specified subset: CD45RA+ positively selected. Here the CDR3 reads CASSSEAPNYGYTF. Written as DNA, the CDR3 is TGCGCCAGCAGCTCCGAGGCCCCTAACTATGGCTACACCTTC.